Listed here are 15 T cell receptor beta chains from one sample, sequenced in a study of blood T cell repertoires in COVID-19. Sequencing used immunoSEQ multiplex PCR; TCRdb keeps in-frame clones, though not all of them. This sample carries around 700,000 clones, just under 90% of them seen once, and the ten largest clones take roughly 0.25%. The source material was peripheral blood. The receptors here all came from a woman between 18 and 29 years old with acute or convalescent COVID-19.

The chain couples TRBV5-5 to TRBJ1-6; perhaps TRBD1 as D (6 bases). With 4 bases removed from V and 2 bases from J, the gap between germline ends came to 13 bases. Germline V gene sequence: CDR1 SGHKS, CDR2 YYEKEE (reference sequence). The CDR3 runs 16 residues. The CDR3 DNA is TGTGCCAGCAGCCTAACAGGGCTCCCCTATAATTCACCCCTCCACTTT. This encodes CASSLTGLPYNSPLHF.

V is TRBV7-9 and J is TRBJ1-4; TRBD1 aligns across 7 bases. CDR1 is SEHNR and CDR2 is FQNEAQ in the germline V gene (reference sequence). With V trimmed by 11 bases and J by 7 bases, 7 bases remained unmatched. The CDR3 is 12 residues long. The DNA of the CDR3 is TGTGCCGGCTCCAGGGGGGGTGAAAAACTGTTTTTT. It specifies CAGSRGGEKLFF.

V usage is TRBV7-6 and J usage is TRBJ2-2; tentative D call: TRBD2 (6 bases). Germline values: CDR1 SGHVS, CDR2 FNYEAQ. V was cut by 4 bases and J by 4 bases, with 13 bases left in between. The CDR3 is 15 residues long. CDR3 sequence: CASSSGSGSTGELFF. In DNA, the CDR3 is TGTGCCAGCAGCTCGGGTAGCGGAAGCACCGGGGAGCTGTTTTTT.

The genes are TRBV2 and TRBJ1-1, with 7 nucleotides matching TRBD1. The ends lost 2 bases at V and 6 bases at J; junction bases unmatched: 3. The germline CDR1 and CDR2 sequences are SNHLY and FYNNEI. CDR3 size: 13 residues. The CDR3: CASSEKTGPEAFF. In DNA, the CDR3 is TGTGCCAGCAGTGAAAAGACAGGGCCTGAAGCTTTCTTT.

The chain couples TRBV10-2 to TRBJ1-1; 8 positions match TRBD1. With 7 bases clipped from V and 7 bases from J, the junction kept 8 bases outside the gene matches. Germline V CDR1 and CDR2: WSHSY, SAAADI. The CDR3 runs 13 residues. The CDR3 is CASKDRDVGEAFF. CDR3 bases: TGCGCCAGCAAGGACAGGGACGTGGGTGAAGCTTTCTTT.

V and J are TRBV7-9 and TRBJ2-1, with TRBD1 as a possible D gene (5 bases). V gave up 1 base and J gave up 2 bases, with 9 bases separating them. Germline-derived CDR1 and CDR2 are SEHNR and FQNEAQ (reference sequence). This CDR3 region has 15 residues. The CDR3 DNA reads TGTGCCAGCAGCTTAGGGCAGGGTACCTACAATGAGCAGTTCTTC. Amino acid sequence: CASSLGQGTYNEQFF.

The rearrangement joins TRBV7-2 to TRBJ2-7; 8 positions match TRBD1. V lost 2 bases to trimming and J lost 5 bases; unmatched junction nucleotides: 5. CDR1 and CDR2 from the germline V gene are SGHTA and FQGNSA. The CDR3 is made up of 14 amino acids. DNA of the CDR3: TGTGCCAGCAGCTTAAGCAGGGGGCTGGACGAGCAGTACTTC. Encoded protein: CASSLSRGLDEQYF.

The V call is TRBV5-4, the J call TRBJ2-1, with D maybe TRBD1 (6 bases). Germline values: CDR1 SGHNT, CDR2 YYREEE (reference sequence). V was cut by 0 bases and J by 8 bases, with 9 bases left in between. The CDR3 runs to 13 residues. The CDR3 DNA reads TGTGCCAGCAGCTTGGACAGGGTGGATGAGCAGTTCTTC. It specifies CASSLDRVDEQFF.

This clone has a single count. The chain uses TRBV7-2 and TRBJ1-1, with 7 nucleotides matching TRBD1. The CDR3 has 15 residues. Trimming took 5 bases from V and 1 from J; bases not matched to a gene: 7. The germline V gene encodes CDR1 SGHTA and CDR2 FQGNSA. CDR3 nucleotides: TGTGCCAGCAGCGCATACACAGGGGCGAACACTGAAGCTTTCTTT. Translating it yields CASSAYTGANTEAFF.

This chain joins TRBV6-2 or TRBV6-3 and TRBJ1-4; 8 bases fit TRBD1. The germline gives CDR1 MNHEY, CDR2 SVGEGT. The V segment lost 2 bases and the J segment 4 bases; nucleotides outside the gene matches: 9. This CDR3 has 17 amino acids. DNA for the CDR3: TGTGCCAGCAGTTACCCAATCCGGGACAGGCGTAATGAAAAACTGTTTTTT. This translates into CASSYPIRDRRNEKLFF.

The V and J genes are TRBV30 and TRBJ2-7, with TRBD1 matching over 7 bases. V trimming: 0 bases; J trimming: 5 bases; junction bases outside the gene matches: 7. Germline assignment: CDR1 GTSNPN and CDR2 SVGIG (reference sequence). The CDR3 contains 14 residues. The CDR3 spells CAWSVGQDLHEQYF. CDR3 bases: TGTGCCTGGAGTGTAGGACAGGACCTTCACGAGCAGTACTTC.

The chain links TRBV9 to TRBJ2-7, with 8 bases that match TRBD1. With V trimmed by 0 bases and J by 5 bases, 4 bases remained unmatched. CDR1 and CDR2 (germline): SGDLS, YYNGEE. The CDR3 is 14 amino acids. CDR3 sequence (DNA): TGTGCCAGCAGCGTAGCCGGGACAGGTAACGAGCAGTACTTC. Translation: CASSVAGTGNEQYF.

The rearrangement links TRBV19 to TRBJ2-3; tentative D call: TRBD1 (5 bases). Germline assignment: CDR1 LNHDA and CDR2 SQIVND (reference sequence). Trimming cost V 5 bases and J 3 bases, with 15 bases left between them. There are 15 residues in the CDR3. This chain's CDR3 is CASSVDSPGTDTQYF. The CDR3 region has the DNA TGTGCCAGTAGTGTTGACAGCCCCGGGACAGATACGCAGTATTTT.

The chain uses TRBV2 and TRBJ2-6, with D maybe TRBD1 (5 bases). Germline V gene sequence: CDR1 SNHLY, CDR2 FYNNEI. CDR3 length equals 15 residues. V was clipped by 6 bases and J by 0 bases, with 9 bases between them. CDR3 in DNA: TGTGCCAGCAGCCGCGACAGCTCTGGGGCCAACGTCCTGACTTTC. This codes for CASSRDSSGANVLTF.

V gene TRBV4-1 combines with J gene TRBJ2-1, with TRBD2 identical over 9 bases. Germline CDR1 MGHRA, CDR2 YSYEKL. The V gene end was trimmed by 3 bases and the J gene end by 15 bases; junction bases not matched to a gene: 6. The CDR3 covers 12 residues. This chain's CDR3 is CASSHERGAPFF. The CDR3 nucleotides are TGCGCCAGCAGCCACGAGCGGGGGGCCCCGTTCTTC.